Below are 3 T cell receptor beta chains sequenced from a single sample in a study of identical twins. TCRdb re-called the 5' RACE reads through MiXCR, storing one row per CDR3 protein. The profile shows 350,000 to 500,000 distinct CDR3 sequences, approximately 17% of them singletons. The specimen sequenced was naive T cells sorted from blood. All receptors derive from a man aged 50-60 years in good health.

This clonotype has just one count. Compared with germline, one end of the junction differs, possibly owing to a read error. The CDR3 protein is CSAPLGGLTGELFF. The CDR3 region has the DNA TGCAGCGCCCCCCTCGGGGGATTGACCGGGGAGCTTTTTTTT. This chain joins TRBV29-1 and TRBJ2-2; TRBD2 might be the D (6 bases). The CDR3 loop spans 14 amino acids. Looked up from germline, CDR1 is SQVTM and CDR2 is ANQGSEA.

In this sample, this clonotype turned up many times. The gene calls are TRBV29-1 and TRBJ2-1, with D tentatively TRBD1 (6 bases). The germline V gene has CDR1 SQVTM and CDR2 ANQGSEA. The CDR3 totals 15 residues. Trimming pared 4 bases from V and 9 bases from J, leaving 22 bases between. As DNA, the CDR3 is TGCAGCGTTGGTTGGGGTGCTGGGGGCGTGGGTGAGCAGTTCTTC. Encoded protein: CSVGWGAGGVGEQFF.

This clonotype was recorded a few times. V usage is TRBV7-9 and J usage is TRBJ2-2; 7 positions agree with TRBD2. Trimming removed 6 bases from V and 8 bases from J; junction bases left unmatched: 6. Germline CDR1 reads SEHNR; CDR2 reads FQNEAQ (reference sequence). This CDR3 region has 13 residues. The CDR3 coding sequence is TGTGCCAGCAGAGCGGGAACACCGGGGGAGCTGTTTTTT. As protein: CASRAGTPGELFF. Drawing the rest from reference TRBV7-9 and TRBJ2-2, the complete variable domain is DTGVSQNPRHKITKRGQNVTFRCDPISEHNRLYWYRQTLGQGPEFLTYFQNEAQLEKSRLLSDRFSAERPKGSFSTLEIQRTEQGDSAMYLCASRAGTPGELFFGEGSRLTVL.